These 25 T cell receptor beta chains were sequenced from one sample in a study of a mutant IDH1 vaccine in newly diagnosed glioma. As to time point: week 47, end of study. One vaccine dose held 300 ug of mutant IDH1 20-mer peptide and came with topical imiquimod. Sequencing was performed with immunoSEQ multiplex PCR; in TCRdb, only in-frame clones are kept and a portion is missing. Counted here are 13,000 or so clones, around 78% occurring once; the ten biggest clones make up roughly 4%. Antigens for these TCRs are unknown. This specimen was PBMCs, taken from a glioma patient whose treatment included an IDH1 peptide vaccine. The source is a woman in her 40s with glioma.

This clone appeared a single time. V is TRBV7-3 and J is TRBJ1-6; D remains unclear. Trimming took off 4 bases at V and 7 bases at J, with 8 bases between the two ends. The CDR3 spans 13 residues. The germline gives CDR1 SGHTA, CDR2 FQGTGA. CDR3: CASSSTGNSPLHF. CDR3 sequence (DNA): TGTGCCAGCAGCTCGACCGGAAATTCACCCCTCCACTTT.

The V call is TRBV2, the J call TRBJ1-6; D gene uncertain. Trimming stripped 4 bases from V and 6 bases from J, with 13 bases between. Germline lookup yields CDR1 SNHLY and CDR2 FYNNEI. The CDR3 has 15 residues. The CDR3 loop reads CASSGSSSSNSPLHF. For the CDR3, the DNA is TGTGCCAGCAGTGGGTCGTCAAGCTCTAATTCACCCCTCCACTTT.

The CDR3 region has the DNA TGTGCCAGCAGAGACGGGACAGTTAATTCACCCCTCCACTTT. Translation: CASRDGTVNSPLHF. J is TRBJ1-6 and V is TRBV28; 7 bases are a match to TRBD1. This CDR3 contains 14 residues. The germline V gene encodes CDR1 MDHEN and CDR2 SYDVKM. The V gene end was trimmed by 6 bases and the J gene end by 6 bases; junction bases not matched to a gene: 5.

This chain joins TRBV7-9 and TRBJ2-5; no firm D call. The CDR3 sequence is 13 residues long. The V end lost 5 bases, the J end lost 2 bases, and 9 bases lay between the germline ends. Germline lookup yields CDR1 SEHNR and CDR2 FQNEAQ (reference sequence). The CDR3 nucleotides read TGTGCCAGCAGCCCCCAGAGACAAGAGACCCAGTACTTC. It specifies CASSPQRQETQYF.

The rearrangement links TRBV19 to TRBJ2-2; D could derive from TRBD1 or TRBD2 (6 bases each). CDR1 is LNHDA, CDR2 SQIVND, per germline (reference sequence). V gave up 7 bases and J gave up 3 bases, with 12 bases separating them. This CDR3 is built from 14 residues. The CDR3 bases are TGTGCCAGTACTCCTAGGGGGGACACCGGGGAGCTGTTTTTT. This sequence encodes CASTPRGDTGELFF.

V and J are TRBV19 and TRBJ2-1, with 9 bases fitting TRBD1. The junction had 8 bases not matched to a gene; V was cut back by 6 bases and J by 8 bases. CDR1 is LNHDA, CDR2 SQIVND, per germline (reference sequence). This CDR3 contains 14 residues. The CDR3 bases are TGTGCCAGTAGGAAACAGGGGGCGAGTGATGAGCAGTTCTTC. It is translated as CASRKQGASDEQFF.

V and J are TRBV19 and TRBJ1-5; D might be TRBD1 (5 bases). Looked up from germline, CDR1 is LNHDA and CDR2 is SQIVND (reference sequence). The CDR3 is 16 residues long. V lost 2 bases and J lost 2, with 13 bases in between. The CDR3 DNA reads TGTGCCAGTAGTATAAGTCGGGGCCCCGGCAATCAGCCCCAGCATTTT. Amino acid sequence: CASSISRGPGNQPQHF.

The J gene is TRBJ1-6, the V gene TRBV4-2, with D uncertain. CDR3 length equals 15 residues. CDR1 and CDR2 (germline): LGHNA, YNFKEQ. Trimming took 0 bases from V and 6 from J, leaving 9 bases between them. CDR3 region: CASSQDGRSNSPLHF. The CDR3, as DNA: TGTGCCAGCAGCCAAGATGGCAGGAGTAATTCACCCCTCCACTTT.

This chain links TRBV5-6 with TRBJ2-7; possible D gene TRBD1, 5 bases. V was pared by 4 bases and J by 0 bases, with 11 bases between. This CDR3 is built from 14 residues. Germline loops: CDR1 SGHDT, CDR2 YYEEEE. CDR3 in amino acids: CASSQDSYSYEQYF. The CDR3 nucleotides read TGTGCCAGCAGCCAAGACAGTTACTCCTACGAGCAGTACTTC.

This chain connects TRBV29-1 to TRBJ2-1; D is unresolved. CDR3 size: 14 residues. The germline V and J ends were trimmed by 1 base and 6 bases, with 13 bases remaining between them. CDR1 is SQVTM and CDR2 is ANQGSEA in the germline V gene. Here the CDR3 DNA reads TGCAGCGTTGAAGTGTTGGGGTCAGGCAATGAGCAGTTCTTC. Translated: CSVEVLGSGNEQFF.

The V gene is TRBV28, the J gene TRBJ1-4; unclear D gene. The CDR3 consists of 13 residues. Germline loops: CDR1 MDHEN, CDR2 SYDVKM. V was pared by 7 bases and J by 8 bases, with 14 bases between. Written as DNA, the CDR3 is TGTGCCAGCACGACACACGGGGAGGAAAAACTGTTTTTT. It encodes CASTTHGEEKLFF.

This clone was seen only a few times. V is TRBV4-2 and J is TRBJ2-7, with 9 positions matching TRBD1. CDR1 is LGHNA and CDR2 is YNFKEQ in the germline V gene. The CDR3 is made up of 14 amino acids. V dropped 4 bases and J dropped 7; count of bases not matched to a gene: 8. The CDR3 loop is CASSPTGGRDEQYF. CDR3 DNA: TGTGCCAGCAGCCCGACAGGGGGTCGAGATGAGCAGTACTTC.

J is TRBJ2-5 and V is TRBV4-3; D is possibly TRBD1 or TRBD2 (5 bases each). The CDR3 is 15 residues long. V shed 1 base and J shed 6 bases, with 15 bases lying between them. From germline, CDR1 is LGHNA and CDR2 YSLEER. The CDR3: CASSQGETRTQTQYF. CDR3 DNA: TGCGCCAGCAGCCAAGGGGAGACCAGGACACAGACCCAGTACTTC.

The rearrangement links TRBV6-1 to TRBJ1-3; 7 bases agree with TRBD1. Germline loops: CDR1 MNHNS, CDR2 SASEGT. This CDR3 region has 14 residues. With V trimmed by 9 bases and J by 8 bases, 13 bases remained unmatched. CDR3 DNA sequence: TGTGCCAGTGAGAGGGACAGCCCTGCGGACACCATATATTTT. As protein: CASERDSPADTIYF.

This chain links TRBV5-4 with TRBJ1-1, with D perhaps matching TRBD1 (5 bases). V lost 0 bases and J lost 5, with 11 bases in between. The CDR3 covers 14 residues. CDR1 and CDR2 from the germline V gene are SGHNT and YYREEE (reference sequence). CDR3 sequence (DNA): TGTGCCAGCAGCTTGGAGGGGCTTGGGACTGAAGCTTTCTTT. Its protein product is CASSLEGLGTEAFF. The full variable domain, with the rest looked up from reference TRBV5-4 and TRBJ1-1, is ETGVTQSPTHLIKTRGQQVTLRCSSQSGHNTVSWYQQALGQGPQFIFQYYREEENGRGNFPPRFSGLQFPNYSSELNVNALELDDSALYLCASSLEGLGTEAFFGQGTRLTVV.

In its sample, this clone was seen once. The chain is built from TRBV5-6 and TRBJ2-7; perhaps TRBD1 as D (6 bases). Trimming took off 2 bases at V and 4 bases at J, with 13 bases between the two ends. In germline, CDR1 is SGHDT, CDR2 YYEEEE. CDR3 length equals 14 residues. CDR3 in DNA: TGTGCCAGCAGCTTCGTCGCAGGGGCGTACGAGCAGTACTTC. This sequence encodes CASSFVAGAYEQYF.

The gene calls are TRBV11-3 and TRBJ2-3, with D unclear. The CDR3 is made up of 13 amino acids. Germline CDR1 SGHNT, CDR2 YENEEA. Trimming left V 2 bases short and J 5 bases short, with 8 bases between. CDR3 DNA sequence: TGTGCCAGCAGCTTACTCGTGGAAGATACGCAGTATTTT. Protein product: CASSLLVEDTQYF.

The chain couples TRBV11-2 to TRBJ1-1; TRBD1 agrees at 8 bases. Per the germline V gene, CDR1 is SGHAT and CDR2 is FQNNGV. V lost 7 bases, J lost 2 bases, and 9 bases stayed unmatched. This CDR3 comprises 15 residues. The CDR3 bases are TGTGCCAGCAACCCTTTTACAGGGGGAAACACTGAAGCTTTCTTT. Its protein is CASNPFTGGNTEAFF.

The J gene is TRBJ1-2, the V gene TRBV6-5; maybe TRBD1 (5 bases). The V end was cut by 2 bases, the J end by 7 bases, with 8 bases between. The CDR3 loop spans 12 amino acids. The germline gives CDR1 MNHEY, CDR2 SVGAGI. CDR3 amino acids: CASSYGAGGYTF. The CDR3 DNA is TGTGCCAGCAGTTACGGGGCGGGTGGCTACACCTTC.

The rearrangement uses TRBV19 and TRBJ2-5, with D hard to call. Trimming shortened V by 2 bases and J by 3 bases, and 4 bases separated the two germline ends. Germline V CDR1 and CDR2: LNHDA, SQIVND (reference sequence). The CDR3 sequence is 12 residues long. The CDR3 bases are TGTGCCAGTAGTATATCCAAAGAGACCCAGTACTTC. Translating it yields CASSISKETQYF.

CDR3 amino acids: CASSIGQGGEKLFF. CDR3 in DNA: TGTGCCAGTAGTATCGGACAGGGCGGCGAAAAACTGTTTTTT. V and J are TRBV19 and TRBJ1-4, with 8 bases fitting TRBD1. CDR3 length equals 14 residues. Germline CDR1 LNHDA, CDR2 SQIVND (reference sequence). The V and J ends lost 3 bases and 8 bases, in that order; junction bases with no gene match: 5.

V gene TRBV5-3 combines with J gene TRBJ2-2; the match to TRBD2 covers 9 bases. TRBV5-3 has ORF status, its function being uncertain. Unmatched junction bases numbered 15, after V lost 4 bases and J lost 2 bases. This CDR3 is 19 amino acids long. The CDR3 DNA reads TGTGCCAGAAGCCCCCAAGGGAAGCGGGGGGTCACAAACACCGGGGAGCTGTTTTTT. This gives the protein CARSPQGKRGVTNTGELFF.

V usage is TRBV5-1 and J usage is TRBJ2-1, with TRBD2 identical over 11 bases. V lost 4 bases and J lost 0; bases outside the gene matches: 3. This CDR3 spans 16 amino acids. Germline loops: CDR1 SGHRS, CDR2 YFSETQ. CDR3 loop: CASSRTSGYSYNEQFF. The DNA for the CDR3 is TGCGCCAGCAGCCGGACTAGCGGGTACTCCTACAATGAGCAGTTCTTC. The full variable domain, rest sourced from reference TRBV5-1 and TRBJ2-1, is KAGVTQTPRYLIKTRGQQVTLSCSPISGHRSVSWYQQTPGQGLQFLFEYFSETQRNKGNFPGRFSGRQFSNSRSEMNVSTLELGDSALYLCASSRTSGYSYNEQFFGPGTRLTVL.

The gene calls are TRBV6-6 and TRBJ1-5; 8 positions match TRBD1. V trimming: 6 bases; J trimming: 7 bases; junction bases outside the gene matches: 8. The CDR3 has 14 amino acids. The germline gives CDR1 MNHNY, CDR2 SVGAGI (reference sequence). The CDR3 region is CASSPQGAGQPQHF. The CDR3 nucleotides are TGTGCCAGCAGCCCTCAGGGGGCTGGGCAGCCCCAGCATTTT.

The rearrangement links TRBV11-3 to TRBJ2-3; D is possibly TRBD1 or TRBD2 (6 bases each). Trimming left V 5 bases short and J 6 bases short, with 15 bases between. Germline V CDR1 and CDR2: SGHNT, YENEEA. The CDR3 consists of 14 residues. The CDR3 nucleotides are TGTGCCAGCAGCCTGGGGGCGGGGACGGATACGCAGTATTTT. Residues: CASSLGAGTDTQYF.